The clone carrying this T cell receptor (beta chain) came up a few times. Antigen unknown. This entry belongs to a study of blood T cells in healthy people across ages. General study results and limits: Because sorting was not performed, PBMCs prevented conclusive naive versus antigen-experienced comparison. The percentage of naive T cells correlated strongly with TCR beta diversity. Diversity estimates drawn from one million T cells were deemed underestimates.

The CDR3 totals 12 residues. The V end was cut by 4 bases, the J end by 6 bases, with 11 bases between. CDR1 is SQVTM, CDR2 ANQGSEA, per germline. It was with a sample-barcoded 5' primer and a J-beta primer mix that a second PCR of roughly 7 to 12 cycles was run. Tags on each cDNA molecule came from a template-switch adaptor with 12 random nucleotides. TCRdb re-derived calls from the 5' RACE reads in MiXCR, one entry per CDR3 protein. Of about 970,000 distinct CDR3 sequences detected, just over 50% appear once; the ten largest clones hold around a fifth. This sequence originates from a woman aged 55-69 years in good health. Sequencing input: blood. V usage is TRBV29-1 and J usage is TRBJ2-3, with D unresolved. The CDR3 bases are TGCAGCGTTGGAGTGCAGGAGGATACGCAGTATTTT. Protein: CSVGVQEDTQYF.